The sequence of this TCR beta chain was determined in a study of blood T cell repertoires in COVID-19. Sequenced by immunoSEQ multiplex PCR; TCRdb stores in-frame clones only, minus some. The sample holds 30,000 or so clones, nearly 90% seen once. This CDR3 contains 15 residues. V lost 3 bases to trimming and J lost 2 bases; unmatched junction nucleotides: 4. Germline V gene sequence: CDR1 KGHDR, CDR2 SFDVKD. The source material was peripheral blood. The chain employs TRBV24-1 and TRBJ2-5; 8 bases line up with TRBD2. This clonotype was sampled from a man between 60 and 75 years old with active COVID-19. The CDR3 here is CATSDRRGGQETQYF. Here the CDR3 DNA reads TGTGCCACCAGTGATCGTCGGGGGGGTCAAGAGACCCAGTACTTC.